The 14 T cell receptor beta chains listed next were all sequenced from one sample in a study of CXCR3-negative and CXCR3-positive naive CD8 T cells. Regarding the study as a whole: Comparison of naive cells showed more hydrophobic TRB CDR3s in CXCR3-positive than in CXCR3-negative naive cells.

No cognate antigen is known for these TCRs. The TRB libraries of cDNA were built by UMI-labeled 5' RACE. TCRdb re-called the 5' RACE reads and catalogs CDR3 proteins one per entry, DNA excluded. The sample includes 150,000 to 170,000 distinct CDR3 sequences. The sample was naive CXCR3+ CD8+ T cells from blood. Specified subset: CD45RO-CCR7+CD27+CD95- naive CD8+ T cells expressing CXCR3 (TNR3+). The receptors derive from a human donor in good health. Some clones in this sample may be carry-over from other donors' samples.

This chain connects TRBV24-1 to TRBJ1-2; with no DNA, the TCRdb D assignment of TRBD1 cannot be verified. CDR3 length: 13 residues. Per germline, CDR1 KGHDR and CDR2 SFDVKD. This CDR3 is CATKGARDYGYTF.

V is TRBV24-1 and J is TRBJ1-5. Looked up from germline, CDR1 is KGHDR and CDR2 is SFDVKD. The CDR3 loop spans 13 amino acids. CDR3 protein: CATSGGWNQPQHF.

The chain is built from TRBV13 and TRBJ1-5. The CDR3 extends over 12 amino acids. Germline V CDR1 and CDR2: PRHDT, FYEKMQ (reference sequence). CDR3 sequence reads: CASSISNQPQHF.

V and J are TRBV12-3 or TRBV12-4 and TRBJ1-3; TCRdb's D call of TRBD1 is untestable without DNA. The length of the CDR3 is 14 residues. The CDR3 sequence: CASSFDSGRDTIYF.

The chain links TRBV12-3 or TRBV12-4 to TRBJ2-7. The CDR3 is 15 residues long. The CDR3 is CASSLSGRNSYEQYF.

V usage is TRBV29-1 and J usage is TRBJ1-3; without DNA, the TCRdb call of TRBD1 cannot be checked. CDR3 length: 13 amino acids. Germline V gene data show CDR1 as SQVTM and CDR2 as ANQGSEA. This CDR3 is CSARTRFGNTIYF. Supplemented by reference TRBV29-1 and TRBJ1-3, the full variable domain reads SAVISQKPSRDICQRGTSLTIQCQVDSQVTMMFWYRQQPGQSLTLIATANQGSEATYESGFVIDKFPISRPNLTFSTLTVSNMSPEDSSIYLCSARTRFGNTIYFGEGSWLTVV.

The chain uses TRBV4-2 and TRBJ2-3; lacking DNA, the TRBD1 call made by TCRdb goes unchecked. Germline-derived CDR1 and CDR2 are LGHNA and YNFKEQ. The CDR3 is 17 residues long. This chain's CDR3 is CASSQDGGSAVIDTQYF.

This chain uses TRBV29-1 with TRBJ2-5; the D gene TCRdb calls, TRBD1, cannot be checked with no DNA. The CDR3 runs 14 residues. CDR1 and CDR2 (germline): SQVTM, ANQGSEA. The chain's CDR3 is CSVEVGPRGETQYF. The full variable domain, its missing parts supplied by reference TRBV29-1 and TRBJ2-5, is SAVISQKPSRDICQRGTSLTIQCQVDSQVTMMFWYRQQPGQSLTLIATANQGSEATYESGFVIDKFPISRPNLTFSTLTVSNMSPEDSSIYLCSVEVGPRGETQYFGPGTRLLVL.

The chain is built from TRBV20-1 and TRBJ2-7; the D call of TRBD1 rests on TCRdb alone, since no DNA is present to check it. CDR3 length equals 15 residues. CDR1 DFQATT and CDR2 SNEGSKA come from the germline V gene (reference sequence). This chain's CDR3 is CSVSGWDSEFYEQYF.

The chain couples TRBV11-2 to TRBJ1-2; as DNA is missing, the TRBD1 call by TCRdb cannot be tested. The germline V gene has CDR1 SGHAT and CDR2 FQNNGV. This CDR3 contains 17 residues. The CDR3 spells CASSPLARGSRWVGYTF.

The rearrangement links TRBV6-1 to TRBJ1-1; TCRdb designates TRBD1, a call that cannot be tested without DNA. The CDR3 is 14 residues long. Germline CDR1 is MNHNS and CDR2 is SASEGT. Here the CDR3 reads CASDRLKINTEAFF.

The rearrangement links TRBV4-3 to TRBJ2-7; TCRdb names TRBD2, which stays unverified in the absence of DNA. This CDR3 is built from 18 residues. The germline gives CDR1 LGHNA, CDR2 YSLEER. The CDR3: CASSQEFVAGGLSYDQYF.

The chain carries TRBV19 and TRBJ2-2; TCRdb proposes TRBD2, but this gene call is untestable without DNA. The CDR3 spans 17 residues. Per germline, CDR1 LNHDA and CDR2 SQIVND (reference sequence). Here the CDR3 reads CASSTSLGQAFTGELFF.

The CDR3 spells CSVVPGGAAYEQYF. V usage is TRBV29-1 and J usage is TRBJ2-7; TCRdb names TRBD1, which stays unverified in the absence of DNA. The germline gives CDR1 SQVTM, CDR2 ANQGSEA. The CDR3 extends over 14 amino acids.